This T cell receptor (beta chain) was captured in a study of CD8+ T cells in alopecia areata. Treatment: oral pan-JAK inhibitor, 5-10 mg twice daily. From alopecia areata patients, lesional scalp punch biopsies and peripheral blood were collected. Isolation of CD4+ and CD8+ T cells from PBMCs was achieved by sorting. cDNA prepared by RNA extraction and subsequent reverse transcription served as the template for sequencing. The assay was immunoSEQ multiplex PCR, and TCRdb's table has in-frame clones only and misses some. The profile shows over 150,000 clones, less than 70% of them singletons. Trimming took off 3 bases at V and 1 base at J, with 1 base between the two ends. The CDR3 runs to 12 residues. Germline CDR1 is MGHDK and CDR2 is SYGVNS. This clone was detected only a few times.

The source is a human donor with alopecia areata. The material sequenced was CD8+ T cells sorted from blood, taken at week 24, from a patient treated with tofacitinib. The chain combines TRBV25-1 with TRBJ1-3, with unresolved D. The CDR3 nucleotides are TGTGCCAGCAGTGATTCTGGAAACACCATATATTTT. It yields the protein CASSDSGNTIYF.